A single sample gave rise to the 26 T cell receptor beta chains below, sequenced in a study of blood T cell repertoires in COVID-19. Using immunoSEQ multiplex PCR, the repertoire was profiled, and TCRdb retains in-frame clones only, with some absent. The sample contains fewer than 150,000 clones, around 81% of which appear only once. Material for sequencing was peripheral blood. These receptors were collected from a human donor in a cohort sampled during active COVID-19.

The chain combines TRBV6-5 with TRBJ2-7; 7 positions agree with TRBD1. The V segment lost 2 bases and the J segment 1 base; nucleotides outside the gene matches: 5. The CDR3 runs 15 residues. Germline CDR1 and CDR2: MNHEY and SVGAGI. Here the CDR3 reads CASSYRYRGSYEQYF. The CDR3 DNA sequence: TGTGCCAGCAGTTACCGTTACAGGGGATCCTACGAGCAGTACTTC.

The chain carries TRBV18 and TRBJ1-4; D is ambiguous. The germline V gene encodes CDR1 KGHSH and CDR2 LQKENI. Trimming pared 2 bases from V and 0 bases from J, leaving 4 bases between. The CDR3 contains 14 residues. The CDR3, as DNA: TGTGCCAGCTCACCAGGGCCAACTAATGAAAAACTGTTTTTT. As protein: CASSPGPTNEKLFF. Together with reference TRBV18 and TRBJ1-4, the CDR3 gives the full variable domain: NAGVMQNPRHLVRRRGQEARLRCSPMKGHSHVYWYRQLPEEGLKFMVYLQKENIIDESGMPKERFSAEFPKEGPSILRIQQVVRGDSAAYFCASSPGPTNEKLFFGSGTQLSVL.

The chain links TRBV7-2 to TRBJ2-2; D might be TRBD1 (5 bases). Germline values: CDR1 SGHTA, CDR2 FQGNSA. The CDR3 has 14 amino acids. Trimming pared 4 bases from V and 1 base from J, leaving 7 bases between. This CDR3 reads CASSSGQNTGELFF. The CDR3 bases are TGTGCCAGCAGCTCAGGACAGAACACCGGGGAGCTGTTTTTT. The full variable domain, completed using reference TRBV7-2 and TRBJ2-2, is GAGVSQSPSNKVTEKGKDVELRCDPISGHTALYWYRQSLGQGLEFLIYFQGNSAPDKSGLPSDRFSAERTGGSVSTLTIQRTQQEDSAVYLCASSSGQNTGELFFGEGSRLTVL.

This clone has more than one count but fewer than ten. Mismatch with germline at one junction end may stem from a read error. This chain joins TRBV19 and TRBJ1-3; 8 nucleotides line up with TRBD1. Germline lookup yields CDR1 LNHDA and CDR2 SQIVND (reference sequence). The CDR3 is made up of 13 amino acids. Here the CDR3 reads CASSPHRDRPPEF. CDR3 sequence (DNA): TGTGCCAGTAGTCCGCACCGGGACAGGCCCCCTGAGTTT.

The gene calls are TRBV5-1 and TRBJ1-1, with D possibly TRBD1 on 5 matching bases. Germline V gives CDR1 SGHRS, CDR2 YFSETQ. This CDR3 contains 15 residues. The V gene lost 4 bases and the J gene lost 4 bases, with 17 bases spanning the gap. This CDR3 is CASSTVTSGGTEAFF. In DNA, the CDR3 is TGCGCCAGCAGCACGGTCACTAGCGGGGGCACTGAAGCTTTCTTT. Together with reference TRBV5-1 and TRBJ1-1, the CDR3 gives the full variable domain: KAGVTQTPRYLIKTRGQQVTLSCSPISGHRSVSWYQQTPGQGLQFLFEYFSETQRNKGNFPGRFSGRQFSNSRSEMNVSTLELGDSALYLCASSTVTSGGTEAFFGQGTRLTVV.

The J gene is TRBJ1-6, the V gene TRBV5-1; D is ambiguous. V lost 0 bases to trimming and J lost 6 bases, with 7 bases between them. The CDR3 contains 14 residues. Germline CDR1 and CDR2: SGHRS and YFSETQ. The CDR3 DNA reads as TGCGCCAGCAGCTTGGGGCGGCCTAATTCACCCCTCCACTTT. Protein sequence: CASSLGRPNSPLHF.

The chain uses TRBV6-5 and TRBJ2-2; 7 bases agree with TRBD1. V lost 8 bases, J lost 6 bases, and 9 bases stayed unmatched. Per germline, CDR1 MNHEY and CDR2 SVGAGI. The CDR3 covers 14 residues. The CDR3 bases are TGTGCCAGCGCTCTGGACAGGTCGGCCGGGGAGCTGTTTTTT. Protein product: CASALDRSAGELFF.

The chain joins TRBV18 to TRBJ2-7; D remains unclear. Germline CDR1 KGHSH, CDR2 LQKENI. The CDR3 loop spans 11 amino acids. The V gene lost 6 bases and the J gene lost 1 base, with 4 bases spanning the gap. The CDR3 region has the DNA TGTGCCAGCTCCCAGTCCTACGAGCAGTACTTC. Its protein product is CASSQSYEQYF.

The V and J genes are TRBV19 and TRBJ1-2; D is possibly TRBD1 (5 bases). The CDR3 runs 15 residues. V lost 4 bases and J lost 4, with 16 bases in between. The germline gives CDR1 LNHDA, CDR2 SQIVND (reference sequence). The CDR3 sequence is CASSTRPGHLYGYTF. CDR3 sequence (DNA): TGTGCCAGTAGTACCAGACCCGGACACCTCTATGGCTACACCTTC.

The chain is built from TRBV2 and TRBJ2-5; 9 bases fit TRBD1. The CDR3 has 12 residues. V lost 10 bases to trimming and J lost 3 bases; unmatched junction nucleotides: 3. Germline CDR1 and CDR2: SNHLY and FYNNEI. The CDR3, as DNA: TGTGCCACCACAGGGGGCGAAGAGACCCAGTACTTC. As protein: CATTGGEETQYF.

The chain links TRBV3-1 (or the pseudogene TRBV3-2) to TRBJ2-5; unclear D gene. Trimming removed 2 bases at V and 2 bases at J, with 9 bases between. This CDR3 region has 14 residues. The V gene's germline CDR1 is LGHDT and CDR2 YNNKEL (reference sequence). This chain's CDR3 is CASSQNGFQETQYF. CDR3 bases: TGTGCCAGCAGCCAAAATGGCTTTCAAGAGACCCAGTACTTC.

The V and J genes are TRBV6-1 and TRBJ2-7; the match to TRBD1 covers 12 bases. The germline V gene encodes CDR1 MNHNS and CDR2 SASEGT. Losses at the gene ends were 3 bases for V and 7 bases for J; bases not matched to a gene: 7. This CDR3 comprises 15 residues. The CDR3 DNA reads TGTGCCAGCAGTGACCCGGGACAGGGGGCGTGGGAGCAGTACTTC. This translates into CASSDPGQGAWEQYF.

This chain uses TRBV6-6 with TRBJ2-2; possible D gene TRBD1, 5 bases. Trimming left V 7 bases short and J 0 bases short, with 9 bases between. This CDR3 comprises 14 residues. CDR1 and CDR2 from the germline V gene are MNHNY and SVGAGI (reference sequence). CDR3 protein: CASITRANTGELFF. The CDR3 DNA is TGTGCCAGCATCACCAGGGCGAACACCGGGGAGCTGTTTTTT.

The V gene is TRBV18, the J gene TRBJ2-2; 11 bases are a match to TRBD1. The CDR3 consists of 18 residues. In germline, CDR1 is KGHSH, CDR2 LQKENI. The ends lost 3 bases at V and 7 bases at J; junction bases unmatched: 13. The CDR3: CASSPQQSRDRGYGELFF. The DNA for the CDR3 is TGTGCCAGCTCACCGCAGCAGTCCCGGGACAGGGGGTACGGGGAGCTGTTTTTT.

The V call is TRBV6-5, the J call TRBJ1-1; possibly TRBD1 for D (6 bases). V was pared by 4 bases and J by 3 bases, with 15 bases between. Germline CDR1 and CDR2: MNHEY and SVGAGI. This CDR3 contains 15 residues. The DNA for the CDR3 is TGTGCCAGCAGTTCTCAGGGGAACGGGCACACTGAAGCTTTCTTT. It encodes CASSSQGNGHTEAFF.

The gene calls are TRBV6-5 and TRBJ2-5, with 11 bases aligning to TRBD2. CDR1 is MNHEY, CDR2 SVGAGI, per germline. This CDR3 has 14 residues. Trimming removed 4 bases from V and 4 bases from J; junction bases left unmatched: 2. The CDR3 loop is CASSSSGGSETQYF. The CDR3 DNA reads TGTGCCAGCAGTTCTAGCGGGGGGTCAGAGACCCAGTACTTC.

The rearrangement joins TRBV2 to TRBJ2-5, with a possible D match to TRBD1 (5 bases). The germline V gene encodes CDR1 SNHLY and CDR2 FYNNEI. This CDR3 has 13 residues. Between the trimmed V and J ends, which lost 9 bases and 2 bases, there was a span of 13 bases. The CDR3 nucleotides are TGTGCCAGGTCGGACATTGCACAAGAGACCCAGTACTTC. Protein: CARSDIAQETQYF.

The J gene is TRBJ1-6, the V gene TRBV9, with TRBD1 as a possible D gene (5 bases). There are 15 residues in the CDR3. V was clipped by 0 bases and J by 4 bases, with 8 bases between them. Germline V gene lookup returns CDR1 SGDLS and CDR2 YYNGEE. CDR3 protein: CASSVEGLYNSPLHF. As DNA, the CDR3 is TGTGCCAGCAGCGTAGAGGGACTTTATAATTCACCCCTCCACTTT.

This clone was detected once. This chain uses TRBV5-1 with TRBJ1-2; 7 nucleotides line up with TRBD1. Unmatched junction bases numbered 2, after V lost 4 bases and J lost 5 bases. The germline CDR1 and CDR2 sequences are SGHRS and YFSETQ. The CDR3 is 12 residues long. The CDR3 here is CASSRDSYGYTF. The CDR3 DNA follows: TGCGCCAGCAGCCGGGACAGTTATGGCTACACCTTC.

This chain links TRBV7-2 with TRBJ1-6; D ambiguous. The germline V gene has CDR1 SGHTA and CDR2 FQGNSA. Trimming removed 1 base at V and 9 bases at J, with 10 bases between. The CDR3 has 14 amino acids. CDR3 nucleotides: TGTGCCAGCAGCTTAGACAAGACTAGTTCACCCCTCCACTTT. Amino acid sequence: CASSLDKTSSPLHF.

This clone was recorded only once. The J gene is TRBJ2-7, the V gene TRBV28; tentative D call: TRBD1 (5 bases). The CDR3 contains 14 residues. Between the trimmed V and J ends, which lost 6 bases and 1 base, there was a span of 13 bases. In germline, CDR1 is MDHEN, CDR2 SYDVKM. CDR3 amino acids: CASRGSRESYEQYF. The CDR3 coding sequence is TGTGCCAGCAGGGGATCCAGGGAATCCTACGAGCAGTACTTC.

J is TRBJ1-2 and V is TRBV20-1, with TRBD1 as a possible D gene (5 bases). Germline V gene sequence: CDR1 DFQATT, CDR2 SNEGSKA (reference sequence). V gave up 3 bases and J gave up 7 bases, with 12 bases separating them. CDR3 length: 12 amino acids. CDR3 protein: CSASGGGTGYTF. The CDR3 bases are TGCAGTGCTAGTGGGGGGGGAACTGGCTACACCTTC.

This clone was counted a few times. The genes are TRBV27 and TRBJ1-5; D possibly corresponds to TRBD1 (6 bases). Looked up from germline, CDR1 is MNHEY and CDR2 is SMNVEV (reference sequence). CDR3 length: 12 residues. Trimming stripped 2 bases from V and 11 bases from J, with 10 bases between. CDR3 sequence: CASSLGEGAQHF. DNA of the CDR3: TGTGCCAGCAGTTTAGGGGAGGGGGCCCAGCATTTT.

The V gene is TRBV6-5, the J gene TRBJ1-5; 7 bases align to TRBD1. V was pared by 7 bases and J by 5 bases, with 2 bases of the junction left unmatched. The CDR3 runs 12 residues. Germline V gene sequence: CDR1 MNHEY, CDR2 SVGAGI. The CDR3 DNA sequence: TGTGCCAGCATTACAGGGGATCAGCCCCAGCATTTT. This sequence encodes CASITGDQPQHF.

Only a few counts were recorded for this clone. CDR3 sequence (DNA): TGCGCCAGCAGTTTTGTTTTAACAGGGGAGTACTACGAGCAGTACTTC. Encoded protein: CASSFVLTGEYYEQYF. The chain carries TRBV5-1 and TRBJ2-7; 7 bases align to TRBD1. The trim removed 5 bases at V and 3 bases at J, leaving 14 bases unmatched. CDR1 is SGHRS, CDR2 YFSETQ, per germline. The CDR3 extends over 16 amino acids.

The CDR3 bases are TGTGCCAGCAGCTTAGAGGACTCCCAGATTTCACCCCTCCACTTT. Amino acid sequence: CASSLEDSQISPLHF. This chain uses TRBV7-9 with TRBJ1-6; no clear D. CDR3 size: 15 residues. Germline CDR1 is SEHNR and CDR2 is FQNEAQ (reference sequence). Between the trimmed V and J ends, which lost 1 base and 9 bases, there was a span of 13 bases.